This T cell receptor (beta chain) was sequenced for a study of regulatory T cells in long-lasting Graves disease. TCR beta libraries were built with iRepertoire HTBI primers and Arm-PCR of CDR3 regions. Via MiXCR, TCRdb re-called the multiplex PCR reads, giving one row per CDR3 protein. This sample has around 500,000 distinct CDR3 sequences, with around an eighth found just once. This clonotype was detected ten times or more. Time point meaning: newly diagnosed GD, antithyroid drugs for less than 3 months. The TCR library was prepared using RNA isolated from PBMCs. This sample also appeared in a second study, on T cells in Graves' hyperthyroidism and ophthalmopathy. That work states: Using the HTBI primer set, a first-round RT-PCR was run on the TCR CDR3. Clonotypes that were expanded in thyroid above 0.001 mostly appeared in blood too.

This receptor was identified in a man aged 25-45 years with Graves disease. The specimen comprised peripheral blood mononuclear cells (PBMCs), sampled at new diagnosis, from a patient treated with antithyroid drugs.

The CDR3 region has the DNA TGTGCCAGCAGCTTAAACGGGAGACAAGAGACCCAGTACTTC. Amino acids: CASSLNGRQETQYF. J is TRBJ2-5 and V is TRBV11-1; perhaps TRBD2 as D (6 bases). Between the trimmed V and J ends, which lost 2 bases and 2 bases, there was a span of 9 bases. This CDR3 region has 14 residues. Germline CDR1 SGHAT, CDR2 FQDESV (reference sequence).